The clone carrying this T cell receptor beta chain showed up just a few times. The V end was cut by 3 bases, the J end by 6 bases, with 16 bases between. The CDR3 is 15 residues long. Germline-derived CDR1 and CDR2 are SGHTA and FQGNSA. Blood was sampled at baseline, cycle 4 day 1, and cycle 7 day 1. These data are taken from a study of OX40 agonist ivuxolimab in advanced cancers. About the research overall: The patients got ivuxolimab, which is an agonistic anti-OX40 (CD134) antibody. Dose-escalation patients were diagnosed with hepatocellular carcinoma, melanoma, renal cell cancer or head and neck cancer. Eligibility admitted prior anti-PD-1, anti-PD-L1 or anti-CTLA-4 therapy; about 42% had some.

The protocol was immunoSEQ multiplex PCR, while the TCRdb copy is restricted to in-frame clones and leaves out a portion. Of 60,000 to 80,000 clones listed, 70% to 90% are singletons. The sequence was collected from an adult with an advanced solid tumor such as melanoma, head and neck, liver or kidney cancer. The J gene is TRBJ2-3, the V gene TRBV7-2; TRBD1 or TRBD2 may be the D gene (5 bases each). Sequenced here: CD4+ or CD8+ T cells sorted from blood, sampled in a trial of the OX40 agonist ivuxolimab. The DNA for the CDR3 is TGTGCCAGCAGCTTCTCCCGGGACCCCGGGGATACGCAGTATTTT. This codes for CASSFSRDPGDTQYF.